The 21 T cell receptor beta chains below come from one sample, sequenced in a study of CD8+ T cells in alopecia areata. TCR sequencing used cDNA made by reverse transcription of extracted RNA. TCRdb's table, derived via immunoSEQ multiplex PCR, lists solely in-frame clones and lacks some. The sample lists 80,000 to 100,000 clones, roughly two fifths occurring once. Treatment of the sample: oral pan-JAK inhibitor, 5-10 mg twice daily. The material sequenced was CD8+ T cells sorted from blood, taken at week 24, from a patient treated with tofacitinib. The receptor set was obtained from a human donor with alopecia areata.

V is TRBV7-2 and J is TRBJ2-5, with D possibly matching TRBD2 (6 bases). Trimming pared 5 bases from V and 1 base from J, leaving 14 bases between. There are 15 residues in the CDR3. The V gene's germline CDR1 is SGHTA and CDR2 FQGNSA. CDR3 in DNA: TGTGCCAGCAGCACCTCTAGCGCCTCCCAAGAGACCCAGTACTTC. Protein: CASSTSSASQETQYF.

This clone appeared a few times. V gene TRBV11-2 combines with J gene TRBJ2-1, with D unresolved. CDR3 size: 15 residues. V dropped 1 base and J dropped 0 bases, with 7 bases sitting between them. From germline, CDR1 is SGHAT and CDR2 FQNNGV. CDR3 bases: TGTGCCAGCAGCTTAGTTGGATTCTCCTACAATGAGCAGTTCTTC. This sequence encodes CASSLVGFSYNEQFF.

This chain links TRBV7-9 with TRBJ2-5, with 12 bases aligning to TRBD2. There are 14 residues in the CDR3. CDR1 and CDR2 from the germline V gene are SEHNR and FQNEAQ (reference sequence). The ends lost 5 bases at V and 5 bases at J; junction bases unmatched: 3. CDR3: CASSGLAGWETQYF. In DNA form, the CDR3 reads TGTGCCAGCAGCGGACTAGCGGGATGGGAGACCCAGTACTTC. The full variable domain, in which reference TRBV7-9 and TRBJ2-5 provide the parts outside the CDR3, is DTGVSQNPRHKITKRGQNVTFRCDPISEHNRLYWYRQTLGQGPEFLTYFQNEAQLEKSRLLSDRFSAERPKGSFSTLEIQRTEQGDSAMYLCASSGLAGWETQYFGPGTRLLVL.

This clone was detected a few times. The rearrangement uses TRBV9 and TRBJ2-3; 8 bases line up with TRBD2. The J segment lost 3 bases and the V segment lost 0 bases, leaving 9 bases of the junction unmatched. This CDR3 is built from 17 residues. CDR1 is SGDLS, CDR2 YYNGEE, per germline. The DNA of the CDR3 is TGTGCCAGCAGCGTAGTGGGTAGCGGGACGGTGACAGATACGCAGTATTTT. Amino acid sequence: CASSVVGSGTVTDTQYF. The entire variable domain, with the rest obtained from reference TRBV9 and TRBJ2-3, is as follows: DSGVTQTPKHLITATGQRVTLRCSPRSGDLSVYWYQQSLDQGLQFLIQYYNGEERAKGNILERFSAQQFPDLHSELNLSSLELGDSALYFCASSVVGSGTVTDTQYFGPGTRLTVL.

This clone was seen more than once but under ten times. This chain joins TRBV11-2 and TRBJ2-3; no definite D call. Trimming cost V 0 bases and J 2 bases, with 6 bases left between them. The CDR3 is made up of 14 amino acids. CDR1 and CDR2 (germline): SGHAT, FQNNGV. Written as DNA, the CDR3 is TGTGCCAGCAGCTTAGACACCGCCACAGATACGCAGTATTTT. Residues: CASSLDTATDTQYF. Using reference TRBV11-2 and TRBJ2-3 for the parts outside the CDR3, the full variable domain is EAGVAQSPRYKIIEKRQSVAFWCNPISGHATLYWYQQILGQGPKLLIQFQNNGVVDDSQLPKDRFSAERLKGVDSTLKIQPAKLEDSAVYLCASSLDTATDTQYFGPGTRLTVL.

This clone was recorded a few times. The chain carries TRBV9 and TRBJ2-7; D possibly corresponds to TRBD1 (6 bases). From germline, CDR1 is SGDLS and CDR2 YYNGEE. This CDR3 comprises 18 residues. Trimming stripped 3 bases from V and 0 bases from J, with 22 bases between. The CDR3 region has the DNA TGTGCCAGCAGCGGGGGCGACACAGGGCGGCGAAGCTCCTACGAGCAGTACTTC. This codes for CASSGGDTGRRSSYEQYF.

This clone was seen a handful of times. CDR3 protein: CAFNIAGSSNIIGFF. The CDR3 DNA reads as TGTGCCTTCAACATTGCGGGAAGTAGTAACATAATCGGGTTCTTC. The chain carries TRBV30 and TRBJ2-1, with TRBD2 as a possible D gene (6 bases). Trimming took off 7 bases at V and 15 bases at J, with 31 bases between the two ends. Germline CDR1 and CDR2: GTSNPN and SVGIG (reference sequence). The CDR3 has 15 residues.

This clone showed up just a few times. The chain has TRBV4-1 and TRBJ2-7; D gene ambiguous. CDR3 length equals 12 residues. Trimming left V 0 bases short and J 5 bases short, with 5 bases between. Germline V lookup: CDR1 MGHRA, CDR2 YSYEKL. CDR3: CASSQETNEQYF. Written as DNA, the CDR3 is TGCGCCAGCAGCCAAGAGACGAACGAGCAGTACTTC.

This clone was detected only a few times. The rearrangement uses TRBV29-1 and TRBJ2-1; D unresolved. V was shortened by 2 bases and J by 10 bases, with 9 bases between the two germline ends. CDR1 is SQVTM and CDR2 is ANQGSEA in the germline V gene. The CDR3 consists of 11 residues. Here the CDR3 reads CSVEFRGEQFF. The CDR3 region has the DNA TGCAGCGTTGAATTCCGAGGAGAGCAGTTCTTC.

The chain has TRBV9 and TRBJ2-7; 9 positions agree with TRBD1. V gave up 7 bases and J gave up 0 bases; unmatched junction bases: 14. The V gene's germline CDR1 is SGDLS and CDR2 YYNGEE. CDR3 length equals 17 residues. The DNA for the CDR3 is TGTGCCAGCTCCCCCGGGGGACAGGGTTTGTTCTCCTACGAGCAGTACTTC. Translated, it gives CASSPGGQGLFSYEQYF.

This chain joins TRBV29-1 and TRBJ2-1; D gene ambiguous. CDR3 length: 8 residues. V lost 3 bases, J lost 12 bases, and 3 bases lay in between. The germline V gene has CDR1 SQVTM and CDR2 ANQGSEA. The CDR3 sequence is CSVDGQFF. The CDR3 nucleotides read TGCAGCGTTGACGGGCAGTTCTTC.

The chain recombines TRBV9 with TRBJ2-6; perhaps TRBD2 as D (6 bases). Trimming left V 3 bases short and J 4 bases short, with 8 bases between. Germline loops: CDR1 SGDLS, CDR2 YYNGEE. The CDR3 sequence is 14 residues long. The CDR3 region is CASSARDGANVLTF. In nucleotides, the CDR3 is TGTGCCAGCAGCGCGCGGGACGGGGCCAACGTCCTGACTTTC.

The chain joins TRBV29-1 to TRBJ2-1; possible D gene TRBD1, 5 bases. The CDR3 is 12 residues long. From germline, CDR1 is SQVTM and CDR2 ANQGSEA. Trimming shortened V by 7 bases and J by 8 bases, and 15 bases separated the two germline ends. This CDR3 is CSEKPWGYEQFF. As DNA, the CDR3 is TGCAGCGAAAAACCTTGGGGCTATGAGCAGTTCTTC.

This rearrangement joins TRBV9 to TRBJ2-7; tentative D call: TRBD2 (5 bases). There are 15 residues in the CDR3. Per the germline V gene, CDR1 is SGDLS and CDR2 is YYNGEE. Trimming took 0 bases from V and 3 from J, leaving 13 bases between them. The CDR3 here is CASSVGEGRNYEQYF. CDR3 bases: TGTGCCAGCAGCGTAGGAGAGGGCCGAAACTACGAGCAGTACTTC.

This clone was counted only a few times. This chain links TRBV6-6 with TRBJ2-1, with D uncertain. V lost 9 bases to trimming and J lost 7 bases, with 13 bases between them. The CDR3 loop spans 12 amino acids. From germline, CDR1 is MNHNY and CDR2 SVGAGI (reference sequence). CDR3: CASSTSWNEQFF. The CDR3, as DNA: TGTGCCAGTTCCACAAGTTGGAATGAGCAGTTCTTC.

This clone was seen more than once but under ten times. The chain employs TRBV6-4 and TRBJ2-1; D ambiguous. Germline V CDR1 and CDR2: MRHNA, SNTAGT. V was shortened by 5 bases and J by 0 bases, with 8 bases between the two germline ends. The CDR3 consists of 14 residues. The CDR3 DNA reads as TGTGCCAGCAGTCCGGATAGCTCCTACAATGAGCAGTTCTTC. Translating it yields CASSPDSSYNEQFF.

The J gene is TRBJ1-1, the V gene TRBV15, with 7 bases that match TRBD1. This CDR3 is built from 18 residues. CDR1 is LNHNV and CDR2 is YYDKDF in the germline V gene (reference sequence). With 3 bases clipped from V and 3 bases from J, the junction kept 16 bases outside the gene matches. In nucleotides, the CDR3 is TGTGCCACCAGCAGTTTGTACAGGGGCCTAAGATCCGACACTGAAGCTTTCTTT. Its translation: CATSSLYRGLRSDTEAFF.

In this sample, this clone turned up a few times. V usage is TRBV30 and J usage is TRBJ2-7; D may be TRBD2 (5 bases). V was shortened by 1 base and J by 7 bases, with 17 bases between the two germline ends. The CDR3 loop spans 14 amino acids. Germline assignment: CDR1 GTSNPN and CDR2 SVGIG (reference sequence). CDR3 sequence: CAWSDTSLGGEQYF. The CDR3 DNA is TGTGCCTGGAGTGATACCTCCCTTGGCGGGGAGCAGTACTTC.

The gene calls are TRBV28 and TRBJ2-2; D tentatively fits TRBD1 or TRBD2 (7 bases each). V was shortened by 6 bases and J by 5 bases, with 13 bases between the two germline ends. The CDR3 contains 14 residues. The germline CDR1 and CDR2 sequences are MDHEN and SYDVKM. The CDR3 region is CASSYRGGTGELFF. DNA for the CDR3: TGTGCCAGCAGCTACAGGGGAGGGACCGGGGAGCTGTTTTTT.

This clone was seen a single time. The rearrangement links TRBV29-1 to TRBJ1-1; 7 bases fit TRBD1. The CDR3 totals 13 residues. Germline V gene lookup returns CDR1 SQVTM and CDR2 ANQGSEA. In DNA form, the CDR3 reads TGCAACGGATACAGGGGTGGGAACACTGAAGCTTTCTTT. Its protein product is CNGYRGGNTEAFF. The full variable domain, completed using reference TRBV29-1 and TRBJ1-1, is SAVISQKPSRDICQRGTSLTIQCQVDSQVTMMFWYRQQPGQSLTLIATANQGSEATYESGFVIDKFPISRPNLTFSTLTVSNMSPEDSSIYLCNGYRGGNTEAFFGQGTRLTVV.

This chain connects TRBV27 to TRBJ2-7, with TRBD2 as a possible D gene (5 bases). Germline loops: CDR1 MNHEY, CDR2 SMNVEV (reference sequence). The CDR3 length is 16 residues. The germline V and J ends were trimmed by 5 bases and 3 bases, with 20 bases remaining between them. In nucleotides, the CDR3 is TGTGCCAGCAGTCAAAACGGGAAGGCTTCCTACTACGAGCAGTACTTC. Residues: CASSQNGKASYYEQYF.